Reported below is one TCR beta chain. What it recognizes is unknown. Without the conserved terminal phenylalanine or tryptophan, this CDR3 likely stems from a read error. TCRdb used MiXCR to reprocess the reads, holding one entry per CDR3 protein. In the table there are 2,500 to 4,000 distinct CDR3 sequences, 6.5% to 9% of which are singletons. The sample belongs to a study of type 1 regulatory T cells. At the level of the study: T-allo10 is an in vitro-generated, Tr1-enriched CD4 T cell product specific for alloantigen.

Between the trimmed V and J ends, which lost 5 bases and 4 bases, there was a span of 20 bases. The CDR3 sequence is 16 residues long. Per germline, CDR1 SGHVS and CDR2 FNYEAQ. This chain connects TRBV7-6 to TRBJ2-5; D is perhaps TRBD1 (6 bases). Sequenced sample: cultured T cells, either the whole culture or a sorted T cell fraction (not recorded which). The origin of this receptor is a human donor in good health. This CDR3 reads CASSRTLTTGRETQYL. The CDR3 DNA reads TGTGCCAGCAGCCGGACCCTTACGACAGGACGAGAGACCCAGTACTTA.